Listed below are T cell receptor beta chains from one sample, sequenced in a study of early stage breast cancer tumors. The data were produced by immunoSEQ multiplex PCR, yet TCRdb's version contains in-frame clones alone and is incomplete. The sample holds approximately 30,000 clones, about 60% seen once. The material sequenced was breast tumor tissue. The receptor source for this set is a person in their fifties with breast cancer. Both conserved end residues are part of each CDR3. Each record gives: CDR3 protein, CDR3 DNA, D gene, clone size, J gene, CDR3 length, V gene. A D gene is named only where the DNA matches it firmly. Some rows have no size entry. The others give once, few or many, or a class for an expanded clone.

CDR3: CASSLAVGNQPQHF
DNA: TGTGCCAGCAGCTTAGCCGTTGGCAATCAGCCCCAGCATTTT
D: NA
size: NA
J: TRBJ1-5
length: 14
V: TRBV7-6

CDR3: CASSLPPGQLLANTIYF
DNA: TGTGCCAGCAGCTTACCCCCGGGACAGTTATTAGCAAACACCATATATTTT
D: TRBD1
size: few
J: TRBJ1-3
length: 17
V: TRBV7-3

CDR3: CASSYDGSYGYTF
DNA: TGTGCCAGCAGTTACGACGGGTCCTATGGCTACACCTTC
D: NA
size: NA
J: TRBJ1-2
length: 13
V: TRBV6-5

CDR3: CAISDTGRTEAFF
DNA: TGTGCCATCAGTGATACAGGGAGGACTGAAGCTTTCTTT
D: NA
size: few
J: TRBJ1-1
length: 13
V: TRBV10-3

CDR3: CASSLASQGETQYF
DNA: TGCGCCAGCAGCTTGGCTTCCCAGGGCGAGACCCAGTACTTC
D: NA
size: few
J: TRBJ2-5
length: 14
V: TRBV5-1

CDR3: CASNDAFF
DNA: TGTGCCAGCAATGACGCTTTCTTT
D: NA
size: NA
J: TRBJ1-1
length: 8
V: TRBV6-1

CDR3: CAWSASDLGSNQPQHF
DNA: TGTGCCTGGAGTGCGAGTGATTTGGGCAGCAATCAGCCCCAGCATTTT
D: NA
size: NA
J: TRBJ1-5
length: 16
V: TRBV30

CDR3: CASSPRLAFQETQYF
DNA: TGTGCCAGCAGTCCCCGGCTGGCATTTCAAGAGACCCAGTACTTC
D: NA
size: NA
J: TRBJ2-5
length: 15
V: TRBV14

CDR3: CASRTGSYEQYF
DNA: TGTGCCAGCAGGACAGGGAGCTACGAGCAGTACTTC
D: TRBD1
size: NA
J: TRBJ2-7
length: 12
V: TRBV6-5

CDR3: CASSGLKGRYGYTF
DNA: TGTGCCAGCAGTGGCCTAAAGGGAAGGTATGGCTACACCTTC
D: NA
size: few
J: TRBJ1-2
length: 14
V: TRBV6-1

CDR3: CASSTAETGDYEQYF
DNA: TGTGCCAGCAGCACCGCGGAGACAGGGGACTACGAGCAGTACTTC
D: TRBD1
size: NA
J: TRBJ2-7
length: 15
V: TRBV25-1

CDR3: CASSLRDRGHNEQFF
DNA: TGTGCCAGCAGCTTAAGGGACAGGGGTCACAATGAGCAGTTCTTC
D: TRBD1
size: NA
J: TRBJ2-1
length: 15
V: TRBV6-1

CDR3: CASSVIGVNTGELFF
DNA: TGTGCCAGCAGTGTAATAGGGGTTAACACCGGGGAGCTGTTTTTT
D: NA
size: few
J: TRBJ2-2
length: 15
V: TRBV2

CDR3: CASSQKYVGGYTF
DNA: TGTGCCAGCAGTCAGAAGTACGTCGGAGGCTACACCTTC
D: NA
size: few
J: TRBJ1-2
length: 13
V: TRBV6-5

CDR3: CASSSGRRYTF
DNA: TGTGCCAGCAGTTCAGGGAGGCGCTACACCTTC
D: NA
size: medium-sized
J: TRBJ1-2
length: 11
V: TRBV6-1

CDR3: CASKSRNYGYTF
DNA: TGTGCCAGTAAATCTCGGAACTATGGCTACACCTTC
D: NA
size: few
J: TRBJ1-2
length: 12
V: TRBV19

CDR3: CASSKAEDREDQPQHF
DNA: TGTGCCAGCAGCAAAGCCGAGGACAGGGAAGATCAGCCCCAGCATTTT
D: NA
size: NA
J: TRBJ1-5
length: 16
V: TRBV21-1

CDR3: CASNLRGQGAYNEQFF
DNA: TGTGCCAGCAACTTGAGGGGACAGGGGGCCTACAATGAGCAGTTCTTC
D: TRBD1
size: NA
J: TRBJ2-1
length: 16
V: TRBV5-4

CDR3: CASSVEQGTEAFF
DNA: TGTGCCAGCAGCGTAGAACAGGGTACTGAAGCTTTCTTT
D: NA
size: NA
J: TRBJ1-1
length: 13
V: TRBV9

CDR3: CASSMEVPSGNTIYF
DNA: TGTGCCAGTAGTATGGAAGTCCCCTCTGGAAACACCATATATTTT
D: NA
size: medium-sized
J: TRBJ1-3
length: 15
V: TRBV19

CDR3: CASSLGTAQETQYF
DNA: TGTGCCAGCAGCTTGGGGACGGCCCAAGAGACCCAGTACTTC
D: NA
size: once
J: TRBJ2-5
length: 14
V: TRBV11-1

CDR3: CASSNPGTLLNEQFF
DNA: TGTGCCAGCAGCAATCCCGGGACACTCCTCAATGAGCAGTTCTTC
D: NA
size: few
J: TRBJ2-1
length: 15
V: TRBV7-2

CDR3: CASSEIGGQGASGELFF
DNA: TGTGCCAGCAGTGAAATTGGAGGGCAGGGGGCTTCCGGGGAGCTGTTTTTT
D: TRBD1
size: NA
J: TRBJ2-2
length: 17
V: TRBV25-1

CDR3: CASRPGAGTVRNTIYF
DNA: TGTGCCAGCAGACCAGGAGCCGGGACAGTCCGAAACACCATATATTTT
D: TRBD1
size: once
J: TRBJ1-3
length: 16
V: TRBV2

CDR3: CASSLNGNAGEKLFF
DNA: TGTGCTAGCAGCTTGAACGGGAATGCGGGTGAAAAACTGTTTTTT
D: NA
size: NA
J: TRBJ1-4
length: 15
V: TRBV7-7

CDR3: CASSSLSVAKNIQYF
DNA: TGTGCCAGCAGTTCCCTCTCGGTAGCCAAAAACATTCAGTACTTC
D: NA
size: few
J: TRBJ2-4
length: 15
V: TRBV6-5

CDR3: CASSLKGSGSATGELFF
DNA: TGTGCCAGCAGCTTAAAAGGGAGCGGGAGCGCCACCGGGGAGCTGTTTTTT
D: TRBD2
size: few
J: TRBJ2-2
length: 17
V: TRBV7-3

CDR3: CSATLTVVQETQYF
DNA: TGCAGCGCTACCTTAACAGTAGTCCAAGAGACCCAGTACTTC
D: NA
size: few
J: TRBJ2-5
length: 14
V: TRBV29-1

CDR3: CASSVTGGTGEQYF
DNA: TGTGCCAGCAGTGTAACGGGAGGGACAGGGGAGCAGTACTTC
D: NA
size: NA
J: TRBJ2-7
length: 14
V: TRBV27

CDR3: CASSPNQETQYF
DNA: TGTGCCAGCAGCCCCAACCAAGAGACCCAGTACTTC
D: NA
size: NA
J: TRBJ2-5
length: 12
V: TRBV9

CDR3: CASSPTPGSGAAFF
DNA: TGTGCCAGCTCACCAACTCCGGGGTCGGGCGCCGCTTTCTTT
D: NA
size: NA
J: TRBJ1-1
length: 14
V: TRBV18

CDR3: CASSPDQGFGYTF
DNA: TGTGCCAGCTCACCTGACCAGGGATTTGGCTACACCTTC
D: NA
size: NA
J: TRBJ1-2
length: 13
V: TRBV18

CDR3: CASSPQRDTQYF
DNA: TGTGCCAGCAGCCCCCAGCGAGATACGCAGTATTTT
D: NA
size: large
J: TRBJ2-3
length: 12
V: TRBV6-6

CDR3: CASPPGGGHEQYF
DNA: TGTGCCAGTCCCCCTGGCGGAGGGCACGAGCAGTACTTC
D: NA
size: few
J: TRBJ2-7
length: 13
V: TRBV19

CDR3: CASTGSSGNTIYF
DNA: TGTGCCAGTACAGGGAGCTCTGGAAACACCATATATTTT
D: NA
size: once
J: TRBJ1-3
length: 13
V: TRBV19

CDR3: CASSLTGSSYNEQFF
DNA: TGCGCCAGCAGCTTGACAGGTTCCTCCTACAATGAGCAGTTCTTC
D: NA
size: NA
J: TRBJ2-1
length: 15
V: TRBV5-1

CDR3: CASSEVSGPYGYTF
DNA: TGTGCCAGCAGTGAAGTTTCAGGGCCCTATGGCTACACCTTC
D: NA
size: NA
J: TRBJ1-2
length: 14
V: TRBV6-1

CDR3: CASSQHTGSGNTIYF
DNA: TGTGCCAGCAGCCAACACACAGGCTCTGGAAACACCATATATTTT
D: NA
size: NA
J: TRBJ1-3
length: 15
V: TRBV7-2

CDR3: CASSGTSGALGYEQYF
DNA: TGTGCCAGTAGTGGGACTAGCGGGGCCCTGGGGTACGAGCAGTACTTC
D: TRBD2
size: few
J: TRBJ2-7
length: 16
V: TRBV19

CDR3: CASNGGETQYF
DNA: TGTGCCAGCAATGGAGGAGAGACCCAGTACTTC
D: NA
size: NA
J: TRBJ2-5
length: 11
V: TRBV2

CDR3: CATQDRLAGVQETQYF
DNA: TGTGCCACTCAGGATAGACTAGCGGGAGTCCAAGAGACCCAGTACTTC
D: TRBD2
size: NA
J: TRBJ2-5
length: 16
V: TRBV15

CDR3: CASSLGQLGNTEAFF
DNA: TGTGCCAGCAGCTTGGGACAGTTGGGGAACACTGAAGCTTTCTTT
D: NA
size: few
J: TRBJ1-1
length: 15
V: TRBV5-5

CDR3: CASTHSGTYGYTF
DNA: TGTGCCAGCACCCATTCCGGGACCTATGGCTACACCTTC
D: NA
size: NA
J: TRBJ1-2
length: 13
V: TRBV5-6

CDR3: CASSTTVKRGGYTF
DNA: TGTGCCAGTAGTACGACAGTCAAAAGAGGTGGCTACACCTTC
D: NA
size: NA
J: TRBJ1-2
length: 14
V: TRBV19

CDR3: CASSSGWREAADTQYF
DNA: TGTGCCAGCAGCTCGGGGTGGAGGGAGGCGGCAGATACGCAGTATTTT
D: NA
size: few
J: TRBJ2-3
length: 16
V: TRBV7-9

CDR3: CATSLGVGGPFSTDTQYF
DNA: TGTGCCACCAGCCTTGGCGTGGGAGGGCCTTTTAGCACAGATACGCAGTATTTT
D: TRBD2
size: NA
J: TRBJ2-3
length: 18
V: TRBV15

CDR3: CAISAGPAMNTEAFF
DNA: TGTGCCATCAGTGCAGGTCCCGCCATGAACACTGAAGCTTTCTTT
D: NA
size: once
J: TRBJ1-1
length: 15
V: TRBV10-3

CDR3: CASSPASNQPQHF
DNA: TGTGCCAGTAGTCCGGCTAGCAATCAGCCCCAGCATTTT
D: NA
size: NA
J: TRBJ1-5
length: 13
V: TRBV19

CDR3: CAYRGLAGSQETQYF
DNA: TGTGCCTACAGGGGACTAGCGGGTTCTCAAGAGACCCAGTACTTC
D: TRBD2
size: NA
J: TRBJ2-5
length: 15
V: TRBV30

CDR3: CSVGGNSGTYNEQFF
DNA: TGCAGCGTTGGAGGTAATAGCGGGACCTACAATGAGCAGTTCTTC
D: TRBD2
size: NA
J: TRBJ2-1
length: 15
V: TRBV29-1